The 32 T cell receptor beta chains listed next were all sequenced from one sample in a study of blood T cell repertoires in COVID-19. TCRdb keeps only in-frame clones here, not all; method: immunoSEQ multiplex PCR. Of some 150,000 clones in the sample, approximately 80% were seen once. Sequencing used peripheral blood. The receptors come from a woman in her sixties with acute or convalescent COVID-19.

This chain connects TRBV4-2 to TRBJ2-5; the match to TRBD2 covers 9 bases. Germline lookup yields CDR1 LGHNA and CDR2 YNFKEQ. Losses at the gene ends were 0 bases for V and 3 bases for J; bases not matched to a gene: 5. This CDR3 contains 16 residues. Written as DNA, the CDR3 is TGTGCCAGCAGCCAAGATCCGGCTAGCGGGGAAGAGACCCAGTACTTC. It yields the protein CASSQDPASGEETQYF.

This clone was seen more than once but under ten times. The rearrangement joins TRBV9 to TRBJ1-2, with 10 bases aligning to TRBD1. With 0 bases clipped from V and 8 bases from J, the junction kept 7 bases outside the gene matches. CDR3 length: 15 amino acids. The V gene's germline CDR1 is SGDLS and CDR2 YYNGEE. CDR3: CASSVGGTGVGGYTF. As DNA, the CDR3 is TGTGCCAGCAGCGTAGGAGGGACAGGGGTCGGCGGCTACACCTTC.

The chain employs TRBV3-1 (or the pseudogene TRBV3-2) and TRBJ1-6; possible D gene TRBD1, 6 bases. V was cut by 5 bases and J by 7 bases, with 15 bases left in between. This CDR3 comprises 15 residues. Germline-derived CDR1 and CDR2 are LGHDT and YNNKEL (reference sequence). CDR3 sequence reads: CASSFSGTRNSPLHF. CDR3 DNA sequence: TGTGCCAGCAGCTTTTCCGGGACAAGGAATTCACCCCTCCACTTT.

The chain couples TRBV4-2 to TRBJ2-3; D may be TRBD1 (6 bases). CDR3 size: 18 residues. V shed 3 bases and J shed 0 bases, with 19 bases lying between them. CDR1 is LGHNA, CDR2 YNFKEQ, per germline. CDR3: CASSHFWVGQPSTDTQYF. DNA of the CDR3: TGTGCCAGCAGCCACTTTTGGGTAGGACAGCCTAGCACAGATACGCAGTATTTT.

The chain combines TRBV7-2 with TRBJ1-2; maybe TRBD1 (5 bases). V dropped 3 bases and J dropped 0 bases, with 8 bases sitting between them. The CDR3 spans 14 residues. CDR1 and CDR2 (germline): SGHTA, FQGNSA. CDR3: CASSLTDTNYGYTF. CDR3 DNA: TGTGCCAGCAGCTTGACAGATACTAACTATGGCTACACCTTC.

The V call is TRBV28, the J call TRBJ1-2; no definite D call. CDR3 length: 12 amino acids. V was cut by 5 bases and J by 7 bases, with 11 bases left in between. Germline CDR1 and CDR2: MDHEN and SYDVKM. DNA for the CDR3: TGTGCCAGCAGTCTCGAGGGTGTTGGCTACACCTTC. Amino acid sequence: CASSLEGVGYTF.

This chain connects TRBV3-1 (or the pseudogene TRBV3-2) to TRBJ2-7; a weak D match, TRBD2 (5 bases). The CDR3 length is 13 residues. Germline values: CDR1 LGHDT, CDR2 YNNKEL (reference sequence). Trimming left V 1 base short and J 4 bases short, with 8 bases between. CDR3 nucleotide sequence: TGTGCCAGCAGCCAAGCAGGACTGTACGAGCAGTACTTC. As protein: CASSQAGLYEQYF.

The chain links TRBV6-5 to TRBJ1-6; 7 bases match TRBD1. Germline CDR1 is MNHEY and CDR2 is SVGAGI. V was pared by 2 bases and J by 8 bases, with 6 bases of the junction left unmatched. The CDR3 has 15 residues. The CDR3 nucleotides are TGTGCCAGCAGTTACAGGGGGCTGGAGGATTCACCCCTCCACTTT. This codes for CASSYRGLEDSPLHF.

The V call is TRBV5-6, the J call TRBJ1-2, with 9 bases that match TRBD1. The germline gives CDR1 SGHDT, CDR2 YYEEEE. CDR3 size: 16 residues. The trim removed 9 bases at V and 6 bases at J, leaving 18 bases unmatched. In DNA, the CDR3 is TGTGCCACCCTCCGCCGGGGGGGACAGGGAAAGGATGGCTACACCTTC. It translates to CATLRRGGQGKDGYTF.

The chain joins TRBV24-1 to TRBJ1-2, with D maybe TRBD1 (6 bases). Trimming took 3 bases from V and 8 from J, leaving 15 bases between them. This CDR3 is built from 14 residues. Germline V gives CDR1 KGHDR, CDR2 SFDVKD. The CDR3 sequence: CATSDVNQGRGYTF. DNA for the CDR3: TGTGCCACCAGTGATGTAAATCAGGGGAGAGGCTACACCTTC.

V usage is TRBV30 and J usage is TRBJ2-3; 7 positions agree with TRBD2. CDR3 size: 13 residues. Germline CDR1 is GTSNPN and CDR2 is SVGIG (reference sequence). V dropped 8 bases and J dropped 0; count of bases not matched to a gene: 5. The CDR3 region is CALGGLSTDTQYF. The CDR3 region has the DNA TGTGCCCTCGGGGGACTAAGCACAGATACGCAGTATTTT.

The chain couples TRBV10-3 to TRBJ2-7, with 10 bases matching TRBD1. The CDR3 extends over 14 amino acids. The ends lost 5 bases at V and 4 bases at J; junction bases unmatched: 5. Germline CDR1 reads ENHRY; CDR2 reads SYGVKD. CDR3 nucleotides: TGTGCCATCAGTCCCGGGACAGGGGTTTACGAGCAGTACGTC. It specifies CAISPGTGVYEQYV.

The gene calls are TRBV6-2 or TRBV6-3 and TRBJ1-4; 8 nucleotides agree with TRBD1. V dropped 7 bases and J dropped 2; count of bases not matched to a gene: 15. CDR3 length: 18 residues. CDR1 is MNHEY and CDR2 is SVGEGT in the germline V gene. The CDR3 region is CASTPRGRGLSTNEKLFF. The DNA of the CDR3 is TGTGCCAGCACCCCCCGAGGCAGGGGGCTTTCTACTAATGAAAAACTGTTTTTT.

The V gene is TRBV2, the J gene TRBJ1-3, with 8 bases lining up with TRBD1. The germline CDR1 and CDR2 sequences are SNHLY and FYNNEI. The CDR3 runs to 14 residues. With V trimmed by 10 bases and J by 2 bases, 7 bases remained unmatched. The CDR3 sequence is CATTTGGTGNTIYF. Here the CDR3 DNA reads TGTGCCACCACCACAGGGGGAACTGGAAACACCATATATTTT.

The chain has TRBV7-9 and TRBJ1-4, with a possible D match to TRBD1 (5 bases). The germline CDR1 and CDR2 sequences are SEHNR and FQNEAQ (reference sequence). The CDR3 loop spans 15 amino acids. V dropped 1 base and J dropped 7 bases, with 13 bases sitting between them. The CDR3 loop is CASSLEGVRREKLFF. The DNA of the CDR3 is TGTGCCAGCAGCTTAGAAGGGGTGAGGCGTGAAAAACTGTTTTTT.

The V gene is TRBV2, the J gene TRBJ2-3, with D uncertain. V gave up 10 bases and J gave up 5 bases, with 16 bases separating them. This CDR3 comprises 13 residues. Germline V gene lookup returns CDR1 SNHLY and CDR2 FYNNEI. The CDR3 region is CATLNRRQDTQYF. Here the CDR3 DNA reads TGTGCCACCCTTAATCGACGACAAGATACGCAGTATTTT.

V gene TRBV3-1 (or the pseudogene TRBV3-2) combines with J gene TRBJ1-2; D is perhaps TRBD1 (5 bases). Trimming pared 2 bases from V and 8 bases from J, leaving 15 bases between. The germline V gene encodes CDR1 LGHDT and CDR2 YNNKEL (reference sequence). The CDR3 has 14 residues. The CDR3 DNA follows: TGTGCCAGCAGCCAATGGGGGGAAGGGGACGGCTACACCTTC. Translated, it gives CASSQWGEGDGYTF.

The rearrangement uses TRBV10-1 and TRBJ2-2; the match to TRBD2 covers 8 bases. V lost 8 bases to trimming and J lost 3 bases; unmatched junction nucleotides: 8. Germline lookup yields CDR1 WNHNN and CDR2 SYGVQD (reference sequence). CDR3 size: 15 residues. The CDR3 reads CASGTGGGDTGELFF. The CDR3 bases are TGCGCCAGCGGGACCGGGGGGGGCGACACCGGGGAGCTGTTTTTT.

The rearrangement joins TRBV5-1 to TRBJ1-2, with TRBD1 as a possible D gene (5 bases). From germline, CDR1 is SGHRS and CDR2 YFSETQ. The CDR3 is 17 residues long. V shed 0 bases and J shed 4 bases, with 19 bases lying between them. CDR3 sequence: CASSLGALGGEAYGYTF. CDR3 nucleotide sequence: TGCGCCAGCAGCTTGGGGGCACTAGGAGGGGAGGCCTATGGCTACACCTTC.

V gene TRBV27 combines with J gene TRBJ1-2, with unresolved D. The V gene's germline CDR1 is MNHEY and CDR2 SMNVEV (reference sequence). This CDR3 is built from 14 residues. Trimming stripped 5 bases from V and 4 bases from J, with 14 bases between. This CDR3 is CASSTLLGGYGYTF. The CDR3 coding sequence is TGTGCCAGCAGTACCCTCCTGGGAGGCTATGGCTACACCTTC.

The chain links TRBV27 to TRBJ1-2; a weak D match, TRBD1 (5 bases). Germline values: CDR1 MNHEY, CDR2 SMNVEV (reference sequence). The CDR3 is made up of 14 amino acids. Between the trimmed V and J ends, which lost 1 base and 10 bases, there was a span of 16 bases. The CDR3 DNA sequence: TGTGCCAGCAGTTTATACGGGACTCAGGACTACTACACCTTC. Protein sequence: CASSLYGTQDYYTF.

This clone was counted only a few times. This chain links TRBV10-2 with TRBJ1-4; the D is unclear. Germline V CDR1 and CDR2: WSHSY, SAAADI. The CDR3 extends over 15 amino acids. V was pared by 2 bases and J by 0 bases, with 7 bases between. CDR3: CASSETVATNEKLFF. In DNA, the CDR3 is TGCGCCAGCAGTGAGACTGTGGCAACTAATGAAAAACTGTTTTTT.

The rearrangement joins TRBV4-1 to TRBJ1-6; TRBD1 might be the D (6 bases). The V end lost 6 bases, the J end lost 6 bases, and 18 bases lay between the germline ends. The V gene's germline CDR1 is MGHRA and CDR2 YSYEKL. The CDR3 is 16 amino acids. The CDR3 loop reads CASSQGHRRFNSPLHF. CDR3 coding DNA: TGCGCCAGCAGTCAGGGACACAGGCGATTTAATTCACCCCTCCACTTT.

The chain combines TRBV29-1 with TRBJ1-2; a possible D gene is TRBD1 (5 bases). The CDR3 is 14 amino acids. Germline assignment: CDR1 SQVTM and CDR2 ANQGSEA. V lost 6 bases and J lost 3, with 17 bases in between. The CDR3: CSVENRLIDYGYTF. CDR3 coding DNA: TGCAGCGTCGAGAACAGGTTGATAGACTATGGCTACACCTTC. The full variable domain, with the rest looked up from reference TRBV29-1 and TRBJ1-2, is SAVISQKPSRDICQRGTSLTIQCQVDSQVTMMFWYRQQPGQSLTLIATANQGSEATYESGFVIDKFPISRPNLTFSTLTVSNMSPEDSSIYLCSVENRLIDYGYTFGSGTRLTVV.

The chain recombines TRBV5-1 with TRBJ1-1; the D is unclear. Trimming cost V 3 bases and J 6 bases, with 15 bases left between them. Germline V lookup: CDR1 SGHRS, CDR2 YFSETQ. CDR3 length: 14 residues. The CDR3 coding sequence is TGCGCCAGCAGCTGGAGAGGGCAGATCTCTGAAGCTTTCTTT. It is translated as CASSWRGQISEAFF.

V usage is TRBV4-1 and J usage is TRBJ2-7; 7 nucleotides line up with TRBD1. The CDR3 extends over 16 amino acids. The trim removed 1 base at V and 2 bases at J, leaving 8 bases unmatched. Per germline, CDR1 MGHRA and CDR2 YSYEKL. The CDR3 reads CASSQGTVQGAYEQYF. As DNA, the CDR3 is TGCGCCAGCAGCCAAGGGACGGTCCAGGGGGCCTACGAGCAGTACTTC.

The chain combines TRBV6-1 with TRBJ1-1; 7 nucleotides match TRBD1. The V gene end was trimmed by 1 base and the J gene end by 5 bases; junction bases not matched to a gene: 7. The CDR3 covers 15 residues. Germline CDR1 is MNHNS and CDR2 is SASEGT. In DNA, the CDR3 is TGTGCCAGCAGTGAAGGAGGGGGCCCTAGGACTGAAGCTTTCTTT. This translates into CASSEGGGPRTEAFF.

This clone has only a few counts. The chain uses TRBV6-1 and TRBJ1-2, with 8 bases identical to TRBD1. CDR3 length: 15 amino acids. The germline V gene has CDR1 MNHNS and CDR2 SASEGT. Losses at the gene ends were 3 bases for V and 4 bases for J; bases not matched to a gene: 7. The DNA for the CDR3 is TGTGCCAGCAGTGAGGGGGGACAGGCTATCTATGGCTACACCTTC. The encoded protein is CASSEGGQAIYGYTF.

The rearrangement uses TRBV10-3 and TRBJ1-1; D gene unclear. The CDR3 covers 14 residues. Germline V gene data show CDR1 as ENHRY and CDR2 as SYGVKD. Trimming left V 3 bases short and J 1 base short, with 9 bases between. CDR3 DNA sequence: TGTGCCATCAGTGATAAAGCTTGGAACACTGAAGCTTTCTTT. It is translated as CAISDKAWNTEAFF.

This clone appeared a few times. This chain links TRBV7-3 with TRBJ2-1; 10 bases are a match to TRBD2. This CDR3 has 14 residues. Germline V lookup: CDR1 SGHTA, CDR2 FQGTGA. The J segment lost 9 bases and the V segment lost 5 bases, leaving 7 bases of the junction unmatched. CDR3 nucleotide sequence: TGTGCCAGCAGCCCTGGGACTAGCGTCGGTGAGCAGTTCTTC. Its protein is CASSPGTSVGEQFF.

This clone has a single count. V gene TRBV7-2 combines with J gene TRBJ2-1, with 9 bases aligning to TRBD1. The CDR3 has 17 amino acids. CDR1 and CDR2 (germline): SGHTA, FQGNSA. Losses at the gene ends were 1 base for V and 8 bases for J; bases not matched to a gene: 12. This chain's CDR3 is CASSLGGPGTGTDEQFF. Written as DNA, the CDR3 is TGTGCCAGCAGCTTAGGGGGTCCGGGGACAGGGACCGATGAGCAGTTCTTC.

The chain is built from TRBV27 and TRBJ2-1, with TRBD1 identical over 7 bases. The ends lost 5 bases at V and 6 bases at J; junction bases unmatched: 16. Germline loops: CDR1 MNHEY, CDR2 SMNVEV (reference sequence). This CDR3 spans 17 amino acids. The CDR3 protein is CASSQKVATGMGNEQFF. For the CDR3, the DNA is TGTGCCAGCAGTCAAAAAGTGGCGACAGGGATGGGCAATGAGCAGTTCTTC.